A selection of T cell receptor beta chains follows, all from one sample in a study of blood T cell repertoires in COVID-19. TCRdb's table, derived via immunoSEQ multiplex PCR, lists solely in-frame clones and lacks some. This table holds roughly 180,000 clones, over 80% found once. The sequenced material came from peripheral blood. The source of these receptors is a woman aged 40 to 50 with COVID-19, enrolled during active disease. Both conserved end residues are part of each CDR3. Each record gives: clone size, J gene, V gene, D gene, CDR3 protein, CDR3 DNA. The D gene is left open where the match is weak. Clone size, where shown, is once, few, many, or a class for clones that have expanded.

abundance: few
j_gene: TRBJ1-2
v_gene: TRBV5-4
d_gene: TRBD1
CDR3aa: CASSLYRGSYGYTF
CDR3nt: TGTGCCAGCAGCTTGTACAGGGGCTCGTATGGCTACACCTTC

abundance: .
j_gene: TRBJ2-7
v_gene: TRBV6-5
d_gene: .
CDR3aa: CASSYQTYEQYF
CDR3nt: TGTGCCAGCAGTTATCAGACCTACGAGCAGTACTTC

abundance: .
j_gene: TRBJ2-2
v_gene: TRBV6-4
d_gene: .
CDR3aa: CASSDSSAGELFF
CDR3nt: TGTGCCAGCAGTGACTCTAGCGCCGGGGAGCTGTTTTTT

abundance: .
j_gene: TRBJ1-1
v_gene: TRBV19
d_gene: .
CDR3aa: CATRGAPASNTEAFF
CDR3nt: TGTGCCACCCGGGGGGCCCCCGCCTCTAACACTGAAGCTTTCTTT

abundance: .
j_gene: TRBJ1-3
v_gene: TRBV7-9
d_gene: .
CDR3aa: CASSLVQGGFDTIYF
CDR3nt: TGTGCCAGCAGCTTAGTACAGGGTGGCTTTGACACCATATATTTT

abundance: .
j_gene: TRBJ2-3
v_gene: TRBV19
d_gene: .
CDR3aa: CASTSRGYGQRGVADTQYF
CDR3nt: TGTGCCAGTACCTCTCGGGGGTACGGACAAAGGGGAGTGGCAGATACGCAGTATTTT

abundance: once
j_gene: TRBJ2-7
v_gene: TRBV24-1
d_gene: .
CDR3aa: CATSDPAQPSSSYEQYF
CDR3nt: TGTGCCACCAGTGATCCCGCCCAGCCCTCTAGCTCCTACGAGCAGTACTTC

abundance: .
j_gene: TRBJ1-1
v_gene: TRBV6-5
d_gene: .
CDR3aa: CASSYLGGPEAFF
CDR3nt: TGTGCCAGCAGTTACCTGGGGGGGCCAGAAGCTTTCTTT

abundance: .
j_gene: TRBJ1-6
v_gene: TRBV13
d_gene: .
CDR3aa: CASSQGSVNSPLHF
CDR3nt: TGTGCCAGTTCCCAGGGCTCGGTTAATTCACCCCTCCACTTT

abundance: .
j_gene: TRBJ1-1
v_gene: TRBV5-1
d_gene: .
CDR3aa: CASSKDNAPEAFF
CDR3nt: TGCGCCAGCAGCAAGGACAACGCGCCTGAAGCTTTCTTT

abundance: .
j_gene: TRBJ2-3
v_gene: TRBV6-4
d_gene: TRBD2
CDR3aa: CASSDSGLAGITDTQYF
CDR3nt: TGTGCCAGCAGTGACTCGGGACTAGCGGGTATAACAGATACGCAGTATTTT

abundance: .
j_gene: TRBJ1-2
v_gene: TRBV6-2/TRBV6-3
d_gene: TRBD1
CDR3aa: CASSTDRRIVYGYTF
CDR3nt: TGTGCCAGCAGCACGGACAGGAGGATCGTCTATGGCTACACCTTC

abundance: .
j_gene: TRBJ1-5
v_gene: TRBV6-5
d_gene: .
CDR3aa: CASRPGIYNQPQHF
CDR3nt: TGTGCCAGCAGACCAGGGATTTACAATCAGCCCCAGCATTTT